This TCR beta chain was captured by sequencing in a study of blood T cell repertoires in COVID-19. About the study: All recovered Cohort 3 donors got two negative PCRs, got clearance, or saw symptom resolution. Both acute and convalescent COVID-19 samples were obtained from the United States, Italy and Spain.

The CDR3 extends over 16 amino acids. CDR1 is SGHTA and CDR2 is FQGNSA in the germline V gene. V lost 2 bases, J lost 7 bases, and 10 bases stayed unmatched. Data came from immunoSEQ multiplex PCR; TCRdb stores just in-frame clones and leaves some out. The sample lists about 280,000 clones, 85% to 90% occurring once. Recruits, aged roughly 18 to 100 years, lived in 24 US areas. This clonotype was sampled from a woman aged 55 to 70 in a cohort exposed to, infected with or recovered from COVID-19 (not recorded which). V and J are TRBV7-2 and TRBJ1-4; TRBD1 aligns across 7 bases. Input material: PBMCs or T cells enriched from blood (not recorded which). The CDR3 DNA is TGTGCCAGCAGCTTAAGACAGGGCCGTTTAGCTGAAAAACTGTTTTTT. Translated, it gives CASSLRQGRLAEKLFF.